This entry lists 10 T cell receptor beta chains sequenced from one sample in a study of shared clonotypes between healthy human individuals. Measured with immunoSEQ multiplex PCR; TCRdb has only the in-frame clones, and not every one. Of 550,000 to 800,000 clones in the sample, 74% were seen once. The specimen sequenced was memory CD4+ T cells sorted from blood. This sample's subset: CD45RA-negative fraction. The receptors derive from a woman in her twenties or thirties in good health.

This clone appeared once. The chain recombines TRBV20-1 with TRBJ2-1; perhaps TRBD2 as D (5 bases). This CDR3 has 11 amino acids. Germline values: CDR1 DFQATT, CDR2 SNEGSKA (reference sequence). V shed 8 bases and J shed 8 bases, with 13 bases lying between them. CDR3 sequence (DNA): TGCAGTCCGGTGTCCGGGGATGAGCAGTTCTTC. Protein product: CSPVSGDEQFF.

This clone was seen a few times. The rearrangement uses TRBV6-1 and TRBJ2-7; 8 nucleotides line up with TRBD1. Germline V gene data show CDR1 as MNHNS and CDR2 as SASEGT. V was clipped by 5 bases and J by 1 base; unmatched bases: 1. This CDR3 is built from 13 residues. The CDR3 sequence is CASSRDRSYEQYF. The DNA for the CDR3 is TGTGCCAGCAGTCGGGACAGGTCCTACGAGCAGTACTTC.

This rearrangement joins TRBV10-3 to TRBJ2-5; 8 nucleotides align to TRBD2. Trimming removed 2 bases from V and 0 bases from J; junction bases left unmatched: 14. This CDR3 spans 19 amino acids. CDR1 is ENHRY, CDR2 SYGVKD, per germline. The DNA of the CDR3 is TGTGCCATCAGTGAGCCCCGCTTGGGTAGCGGGGTGGACCAAGAGACCCAGTACTTC. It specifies CAISEPRLGSGVDQETQYF.

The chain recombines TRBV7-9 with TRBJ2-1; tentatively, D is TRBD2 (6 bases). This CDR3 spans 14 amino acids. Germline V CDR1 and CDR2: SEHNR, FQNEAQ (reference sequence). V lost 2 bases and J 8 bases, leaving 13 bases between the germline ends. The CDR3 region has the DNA TGTGCCAGCAGCTTACGGGGGTTGGGCGATGAGCAGTTCTTC. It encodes CASSLRGLGDEQFF.

CDR3 sequence reads: CAISESDRDRRRTQYF. CDR3 coding DNA: TGTGCCATCAGTGAGTCGGATCGGGACCGCCGGAGGACCCAGTACTTC. This chain connects TRBV10-3 to TRBJ2-5; D is tentatively TRBD1 or TRBD2 (5 bases each). The V gene's germline CDR1 is ENHRY and CDR2 SYGVKD. This CDR3 has 16 amino acids. V dropped 0 bases and J dropped 7 bases, with 18 bases sitting between them.

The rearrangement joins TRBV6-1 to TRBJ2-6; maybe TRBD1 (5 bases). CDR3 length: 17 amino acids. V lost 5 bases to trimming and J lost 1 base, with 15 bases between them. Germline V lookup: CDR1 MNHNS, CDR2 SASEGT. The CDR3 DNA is TGTGCCAGCAGTCAAGACAGTAGGGCATCTGGGGCCAACGTCCTGACTTTC. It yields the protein CASSQDSRASGANVLTF.

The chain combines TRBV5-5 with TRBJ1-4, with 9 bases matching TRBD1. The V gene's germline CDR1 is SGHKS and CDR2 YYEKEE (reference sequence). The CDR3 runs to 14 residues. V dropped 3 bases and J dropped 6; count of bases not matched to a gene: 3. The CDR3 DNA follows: TGTGCCAGCAGCTGGGGACAGGGTTATGAAAAACTGTTTTTT. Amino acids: CASSWGQGYEKLFF. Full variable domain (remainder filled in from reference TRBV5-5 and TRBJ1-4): DAGVTQSPTHLIKTRGQQVTLRCSPISGHKSVSWYQQVLGQGPQFIFQYYEKEERGRGNFPDRFSARQFPNYSSELNVNALLLGDSALYLCASSWGQGYEKLFFGSGTQLSVL.

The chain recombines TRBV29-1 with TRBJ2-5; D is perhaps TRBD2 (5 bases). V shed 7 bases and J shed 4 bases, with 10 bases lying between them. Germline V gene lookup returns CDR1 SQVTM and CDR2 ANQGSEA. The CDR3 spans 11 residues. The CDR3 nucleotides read TGCAGCGCCACCCGGGGAGAGACCCAGTACTTC. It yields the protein CSATRGETQYF.

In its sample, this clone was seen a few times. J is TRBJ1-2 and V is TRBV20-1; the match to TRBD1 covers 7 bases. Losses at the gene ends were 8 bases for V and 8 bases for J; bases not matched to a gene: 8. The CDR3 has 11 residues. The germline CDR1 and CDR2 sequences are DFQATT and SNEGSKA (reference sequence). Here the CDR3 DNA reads TGCAGTATAACAGGGGATAGAGGCTACACCTTC. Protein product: CSITGDRGYTF.

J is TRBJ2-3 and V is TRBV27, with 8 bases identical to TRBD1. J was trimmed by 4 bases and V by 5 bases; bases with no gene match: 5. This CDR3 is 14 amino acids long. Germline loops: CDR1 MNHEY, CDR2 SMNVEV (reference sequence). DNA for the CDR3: TGTGCCAGCAGTACCAGACAGGGGTCAGATACGCAGTATTTT. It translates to CASSTRQGSDTQYF.